This T cell receptor (beta chain) was obtained from a study of quantifying T cell responses using KT2 cells. Study-wide context: RNA was reverse transcribed with TCR alpha and beta constant-region primers. Notes on the study in general: Detection of KT2 sequences held at the lowest tested level, about one cell per 100,000 PBMC.

With V trimmed by 0 bases and J by 7 bases, 8 bases remained unmatched. CDR3 size: 17 residues. Per the germline V gene, CDR1 is LGHNA and CDR2 is YNFKEQ. For this clonotype: Its antigen is unidentified.

A single-stranded UMI oligo with SP2 sequence was ligated to cDNA 3' ends. First-round PCR used about 4 cycles and beta primers RC1.1 and RC1.2 covering TRBC1 and TRBC2. TCRdb processed the UMI-ligation and nested PCR reads anew with MiXCR; each CDR3 protein has one entry. Of 60,000 or so distinct CDR3 sequences listed, about 12% are singletons. Unfractionated PBMC were spiked with known numbers of KT2 clone cells. The gene calls are TRBV4-2 and TRBJ2-2; 10 bases map to TRBD2. The receptor was derived from a human donor. The specimen sequenced was PBMCs spiked with cells of the T cell clone KT2. The CDR3 DNA sequence: TGTGCCAGCAGCCAAGATGGGGCTAGCGGGGGTGTCGGGGAGCTGTTTTTT. Its protein is CASSQDGASGGVGELFF.